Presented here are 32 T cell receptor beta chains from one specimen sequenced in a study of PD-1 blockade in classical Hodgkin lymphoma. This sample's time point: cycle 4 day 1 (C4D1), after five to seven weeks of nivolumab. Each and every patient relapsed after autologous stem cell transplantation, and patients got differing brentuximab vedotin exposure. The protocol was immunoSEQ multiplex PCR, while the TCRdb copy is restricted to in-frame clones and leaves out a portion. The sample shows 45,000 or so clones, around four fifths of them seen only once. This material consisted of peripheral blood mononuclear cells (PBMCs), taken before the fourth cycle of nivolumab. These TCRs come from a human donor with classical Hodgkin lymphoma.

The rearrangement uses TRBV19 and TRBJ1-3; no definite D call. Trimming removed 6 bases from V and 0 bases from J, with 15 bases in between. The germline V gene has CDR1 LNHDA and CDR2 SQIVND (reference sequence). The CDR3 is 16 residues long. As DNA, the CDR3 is TGTGCCAGTAGACTCGACAACCGCATCTCTGGAAACACCATATATTTT. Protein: CASRLDNRISGNTIYF.

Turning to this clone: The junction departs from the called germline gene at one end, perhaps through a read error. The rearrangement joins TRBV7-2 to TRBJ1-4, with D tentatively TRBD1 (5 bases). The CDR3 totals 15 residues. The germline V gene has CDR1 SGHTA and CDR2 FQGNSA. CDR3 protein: CASTLFGTENEKLFF. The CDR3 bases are TGTGCCAGCACCTTATTCGGGACGGAGAATGAAAAACTGTTTTTT.

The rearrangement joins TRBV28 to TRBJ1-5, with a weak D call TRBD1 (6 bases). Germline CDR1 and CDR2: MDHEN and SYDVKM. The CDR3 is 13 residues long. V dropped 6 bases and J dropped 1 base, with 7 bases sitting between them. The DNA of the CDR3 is TGTGCCAGCAGGGGGGCGAGCAATCAGCCCCAGCATTTT. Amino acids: CASRGASNQPQHF.

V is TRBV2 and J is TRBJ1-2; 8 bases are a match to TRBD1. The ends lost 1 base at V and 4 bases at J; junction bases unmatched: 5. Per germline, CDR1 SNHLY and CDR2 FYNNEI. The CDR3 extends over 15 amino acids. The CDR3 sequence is CASSEGRTGIYGYTF. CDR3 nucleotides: TGTGCCAGCAGTGAAGGAAGGACAGGGATCTATGGCTACACCTTC.

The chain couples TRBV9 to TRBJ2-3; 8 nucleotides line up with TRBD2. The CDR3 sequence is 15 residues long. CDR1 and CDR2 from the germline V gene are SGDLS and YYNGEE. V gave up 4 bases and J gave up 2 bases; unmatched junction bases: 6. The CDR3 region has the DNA TGTGCCAGCAGCATCAGCGGGGGCTCCACAGATACGCAGTATTTT. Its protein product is CASSISGGSTDTQYF.

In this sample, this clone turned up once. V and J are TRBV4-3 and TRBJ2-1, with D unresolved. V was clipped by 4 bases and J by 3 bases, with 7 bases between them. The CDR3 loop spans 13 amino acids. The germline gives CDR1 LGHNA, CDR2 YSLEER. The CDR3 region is CASSRQIYNEQFF. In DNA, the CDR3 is TGCGCCAGCAGCCGGCAGATCTACAATGAGCAGTTCTTC.

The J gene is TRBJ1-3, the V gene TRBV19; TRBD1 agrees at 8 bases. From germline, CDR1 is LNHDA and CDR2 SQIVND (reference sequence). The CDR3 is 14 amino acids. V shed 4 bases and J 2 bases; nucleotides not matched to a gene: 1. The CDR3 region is CASSKTGAGNTIYF. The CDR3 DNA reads TGTGCCAGTAGTAAGACAGGGGCTGGAAACACCATATATTTT.

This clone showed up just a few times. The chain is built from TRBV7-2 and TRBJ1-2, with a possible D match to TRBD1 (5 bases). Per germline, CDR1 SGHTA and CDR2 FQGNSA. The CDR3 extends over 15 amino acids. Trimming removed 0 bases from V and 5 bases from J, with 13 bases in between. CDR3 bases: TGTGCCAGCAGCTTAGCTCCGGGGGACCCATATGGCTACACCTTC. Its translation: CASSLAPGDPYGYTF. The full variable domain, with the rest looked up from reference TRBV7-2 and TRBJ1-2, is GAGVSQSPSNKVTEKGKDVELRCDPISGHTALYWYRQSLGQGLEFLIYFQGNSAPDKSGLPSDRFSAERTGGSVSTLTIQRTQQEDSAVYLCASSLAPGDPYGYTFGSGTRLTVV.

For the CDR3, the DNA is TGTGCCAGCAGCCCCACGGCTACGGATAATTCACCCCTCCACTTT. Encoded protein: CASSPTATDNSPLHF. The V gene is TRBV9, the J gene TRBJ1-6; D uncertain. The ends were cut back, 4 bases at V and 5 bases at J, with 13 bases in the middle. CDR1 and CDR2 (germline): SGDLS, YYNGEE. There are 15 residues in the CDR3. The full variable domain, in which reference TRBV9 and TRBJ1-6 provide the parts outside the CDR3, is DSGVTQTPKHLITATGQRVTLRCSPRSGDLSVYWYQQSLDQGLQFLIQYYNGEERAKGNILERFSAQQFPDLHSELNLSSLELGDSALYFCASSPTATDNSPLHFGNGTRLTVT.

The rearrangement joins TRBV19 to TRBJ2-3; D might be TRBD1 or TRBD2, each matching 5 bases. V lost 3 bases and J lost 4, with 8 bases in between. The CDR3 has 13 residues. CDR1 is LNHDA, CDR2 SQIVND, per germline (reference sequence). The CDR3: CASSIQGPDTQYF. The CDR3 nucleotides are TGTGCCAGTAGTATTCAGGGACCAGATACGCAGTATTTT.

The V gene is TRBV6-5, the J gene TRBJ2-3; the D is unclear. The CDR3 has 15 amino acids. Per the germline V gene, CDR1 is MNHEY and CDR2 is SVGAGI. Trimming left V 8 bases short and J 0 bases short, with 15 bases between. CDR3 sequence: CASLAGQLSTDTQYF. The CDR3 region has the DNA TGTGCCAGCTTAGCAGGCCAACTAAGCACAGATACGCAGTATTTT.

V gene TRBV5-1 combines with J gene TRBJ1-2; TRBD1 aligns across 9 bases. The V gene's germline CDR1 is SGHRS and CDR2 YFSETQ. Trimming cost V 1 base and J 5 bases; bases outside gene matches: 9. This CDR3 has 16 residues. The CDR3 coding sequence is TGCGCCAGCAGCTTGTGGATACAGGGGGCAGGGTATGGCTACACCTTC. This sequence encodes CASSLWIQGAGYGYTF.

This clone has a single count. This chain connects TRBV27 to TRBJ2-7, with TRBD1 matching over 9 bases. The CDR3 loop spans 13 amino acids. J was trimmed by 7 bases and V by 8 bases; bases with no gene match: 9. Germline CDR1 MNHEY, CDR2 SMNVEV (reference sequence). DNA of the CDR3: TGTGCCAGCGGCACGGGACAGGGCCGGGAGCAGTACTTC. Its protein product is CASGTGQGREQYF.

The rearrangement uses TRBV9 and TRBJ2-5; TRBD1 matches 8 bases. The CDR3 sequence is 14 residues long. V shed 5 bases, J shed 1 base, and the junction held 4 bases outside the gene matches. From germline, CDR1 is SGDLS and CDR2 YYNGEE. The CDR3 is CASRRGQGQETQYF. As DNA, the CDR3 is TGTGCCAGCAGACGAGGACAGGGCCAAGAGACCCAGTACTTC.

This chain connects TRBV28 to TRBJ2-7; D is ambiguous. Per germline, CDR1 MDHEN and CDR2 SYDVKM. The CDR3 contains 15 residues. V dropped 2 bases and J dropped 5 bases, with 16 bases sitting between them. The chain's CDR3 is CASSLHGSNLNEQYF. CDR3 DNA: TGTGCCAGCAGTTTACACGGGTCTAATCTCAACGAGCAGTACTTC.

In DNA, the CDR3 is TGTGCCAGCAGCTCCCCGGGACAGGGGAGTATGGCGAACACCGGGGAGCTGTTTTTT. Amino acids: CASSSPGQGSMANTGELFF. The rearrangement joins TRBV13 to TRBJ2-2; TRBD1 matches at 10 bases. The germline gives CDR1 PRHDT, CDR2 FYEKMQ (reference sequence). CDR3 length: 19 residues. Trimming at V came to 4 bases and at J to 0 bases, leaving 11 bases not matched to a gene.

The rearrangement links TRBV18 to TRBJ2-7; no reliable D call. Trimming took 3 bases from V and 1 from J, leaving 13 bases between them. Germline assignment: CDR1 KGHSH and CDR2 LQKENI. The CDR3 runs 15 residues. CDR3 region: CASSPGQTYSYEQYF. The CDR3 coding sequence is TGTGCCAGCTCACCGGGCCAGACCTATTCCTACGAGCAGTACTTC.

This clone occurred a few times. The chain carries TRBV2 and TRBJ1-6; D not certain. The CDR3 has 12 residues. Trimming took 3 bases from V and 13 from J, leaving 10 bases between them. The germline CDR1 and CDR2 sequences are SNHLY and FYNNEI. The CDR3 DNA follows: TGTGCCAGCAGTGACCCTGGACTGCCCCTCCACTTT. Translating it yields CASSDPGLPLHF. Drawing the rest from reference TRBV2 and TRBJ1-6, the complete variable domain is EPEVTQTPSHQVTQMGQEVILRCVPISNHLYFYWYRQILGQKVEFLVSFYNNEISEKSEIFDDQFSVERPDGSNFTLKIRSTKLEDSAMYFCASSDPGLPLHFGNGTRLTVT.

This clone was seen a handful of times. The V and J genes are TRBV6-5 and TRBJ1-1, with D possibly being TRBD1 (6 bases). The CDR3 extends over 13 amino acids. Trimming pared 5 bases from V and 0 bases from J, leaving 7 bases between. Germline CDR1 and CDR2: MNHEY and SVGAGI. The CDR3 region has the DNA TGTGCCAGCAGTACAGGGTTGAACACTGAAGCTTTCTTT. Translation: CASSTGLNTEAFF.

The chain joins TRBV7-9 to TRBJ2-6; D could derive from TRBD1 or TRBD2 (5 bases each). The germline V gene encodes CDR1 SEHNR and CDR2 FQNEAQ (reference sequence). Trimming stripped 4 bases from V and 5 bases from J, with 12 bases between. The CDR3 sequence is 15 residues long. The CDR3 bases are TGTGCCAGCAGCTGGGGACGTTCGAGGGCCAACGTCCTGACTTTC. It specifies CASSWGRSRANVLTF.

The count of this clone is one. The CDR3 reads CAITGSYEQYF. The CDR3 DNA follows: TGTGCCATCACGGGGTCCTACGAGCAGTACTTC. The chain recombines TRBV6-5 with TRBJ2-7, with TRBD2 as a possible D gene (5 bases). This CDR3 has 11 amino acids. Trimming stripped 10 bases from V and 1 base from J, with 8 bases between. Germline lookup yields CDR1 MNHEY and CDR2 SVGAGI.

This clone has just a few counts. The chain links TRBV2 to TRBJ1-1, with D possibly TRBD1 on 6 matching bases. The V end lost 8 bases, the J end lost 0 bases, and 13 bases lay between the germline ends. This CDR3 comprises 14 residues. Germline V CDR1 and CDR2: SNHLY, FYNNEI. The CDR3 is CASLKDSMNTEAFF. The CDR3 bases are TGTGCCAGCCTTAAGGACAGTATGAACACTGAAGCTTTCTTT.

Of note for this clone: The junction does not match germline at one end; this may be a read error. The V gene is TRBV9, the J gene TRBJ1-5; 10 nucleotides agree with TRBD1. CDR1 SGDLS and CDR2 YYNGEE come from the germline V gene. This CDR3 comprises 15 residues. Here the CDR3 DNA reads TGTGCCAGCAGTGTAGGGACAGGGGACGGTCAGCCCCAGCATTTT. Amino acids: CASSVGTGDGQPQHF. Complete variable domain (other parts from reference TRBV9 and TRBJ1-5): DSGVTQTPKHLITATGQRVTLRCSPRSGDLSVYWYQQSLDQGLQFLIQYYNGEERAKGNILERFSAQQFPDLHSELNLSSLELGDSALYFCASSVGTGDGQPQHFGDGTRLSIL.

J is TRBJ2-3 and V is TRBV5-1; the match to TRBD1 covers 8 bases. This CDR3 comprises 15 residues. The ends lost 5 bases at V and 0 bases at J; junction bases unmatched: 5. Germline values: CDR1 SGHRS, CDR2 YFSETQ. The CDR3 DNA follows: TGCGCCAGCAGAGACAGGGGCCAAAGCACAGATACGCAGTATTTT. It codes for CASRDRGQSTDTQYF. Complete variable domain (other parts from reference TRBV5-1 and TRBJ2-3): KAGVTQTPRYLIKTRGQQVTLSCSPISGHRSVSWYQQTPGQGLQFLFEYFSETQRNKGNFPGRFSGRQFSNSRSEMNVSTLELGDSALYLCASRDRGQSTDTQYFGPGTRLTVL.

The CDR3 DNA reads as TGTGCCAGCAGCCAAGCGCAGGGATATCAGCCCCAGCATTTT. Its protein product is CASSQAQGYQPQHF. The V call is TRBV7-8, the J call TRBJ1-5; D is perhaps TRBD1 (5 bases). The germline CDR1 and CDR2 sequences are SGHVS and FQNEAQ. Trimming cost V 5 bases and J 5 bases, with 13 bases left between them. CDR3 size: 14 residues.

In DNA, the CDR3 is TGTGCCAGCAGCCAAGAGGGGCGGGGCTCTTCCACAGATACGCAGTATTTT. Its translation is CASSQEGRGSSTDTQYF. The J gene is TRBJ2-3, the V gene TRBV4-2; possible D gene TRBD2, 6 bases. The germline V and J ends were trimmed by 0 bases and 2 bases, with 15 bases remaining between them. Germline V gene sequence: CDR1 LGHNA, CDR2 YNFKEQ. The CDR3 spans 17 residues.

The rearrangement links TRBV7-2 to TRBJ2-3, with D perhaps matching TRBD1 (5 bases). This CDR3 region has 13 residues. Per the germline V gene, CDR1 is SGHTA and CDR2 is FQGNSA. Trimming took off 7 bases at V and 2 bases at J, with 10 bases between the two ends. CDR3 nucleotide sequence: TGTGCCAGCACAGGGTTCGTCACAGATACGCAGTATTTT. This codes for CASTGFVTDTQYF.

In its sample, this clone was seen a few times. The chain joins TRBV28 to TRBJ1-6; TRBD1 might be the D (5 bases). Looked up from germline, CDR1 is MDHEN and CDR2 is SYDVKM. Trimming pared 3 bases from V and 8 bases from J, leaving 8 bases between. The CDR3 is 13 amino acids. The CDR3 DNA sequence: TGTGCCAGCAGTTTGCGGGGGGATTCACCCCTCCACTTT. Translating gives CASSLRGDSPLHF.

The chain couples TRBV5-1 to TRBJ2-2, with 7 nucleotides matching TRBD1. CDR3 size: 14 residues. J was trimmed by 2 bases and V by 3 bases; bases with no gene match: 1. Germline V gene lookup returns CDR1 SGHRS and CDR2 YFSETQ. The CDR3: CASSWTGNTGELFF. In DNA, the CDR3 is TGCGCCAGCAGCTGGACAGGAAACACCGGGGAGCTGTTTTTT.

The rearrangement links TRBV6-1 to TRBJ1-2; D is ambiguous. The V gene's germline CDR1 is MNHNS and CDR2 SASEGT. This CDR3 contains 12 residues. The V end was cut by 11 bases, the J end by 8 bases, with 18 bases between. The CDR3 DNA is TGTGCCTCTTCCGGGGTCCCGGTCGGCTACACCTTC. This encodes CASSGVPVGYTF.

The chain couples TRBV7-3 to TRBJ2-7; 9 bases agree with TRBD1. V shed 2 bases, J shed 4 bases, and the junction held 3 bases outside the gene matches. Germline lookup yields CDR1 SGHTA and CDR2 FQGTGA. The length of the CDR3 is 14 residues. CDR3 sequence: CASSLQGQGYEQYF. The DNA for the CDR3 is TGTGCCAGCAGCTTACAGGGACAGGGTTACGAGCAGTACTTC.

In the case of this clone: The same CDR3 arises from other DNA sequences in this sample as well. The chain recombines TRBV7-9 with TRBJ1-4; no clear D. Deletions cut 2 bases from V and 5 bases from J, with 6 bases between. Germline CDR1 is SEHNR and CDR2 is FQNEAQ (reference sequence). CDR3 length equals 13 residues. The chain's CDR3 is CASSLRENEKLFF. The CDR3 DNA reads TGTGCCAGCAGCTTACGGGAGAATGAAAAACTGTTTTTT.